This TCR beta chain was identified in a study of blood T cell repertoires in COVID-19. The assay was immunoSEQ multiplex PCR, and TCRdb's table has in-frame clones only and misses some. The sample holds roughly 300,000 clones; less than 85% are singletons and the top ten take roughly 1.5%. V was pared by 5 bases and J by 4 bases, with 5 bases between. The CDR3 spans 12 residues. The germline CDR1 and CDR2 sequences are SGHTA and FQGTGA. Input material: peripheral blood. This receptor was taken from a human donor with COVID-19, enrolled during active disease. The donor label of this sample is uncertain. V and J are TRBV7-3 and TRBJ1-4; D uncertain. CDR3 DNA sequence: TGTGCCAGCAGCCCCCTTAATGAAAAACTGTTTTTT. Translated: CASSPLNEKLFF.